This T cell receptor (beta chain) was identified during a study of T cell repertoires and HLA-DP antigens. The method was immunoSEQ multiplex PCR; TCRdb's version includes in-frame clones alone and lacks a portion of them. This sample has roughly 120,000 clones, with approximately 92% found just once. About this clone itself: The antigen remains undetermined.

This CDR3 has 15 residues. Germline CDR1 and CDR2: SGHTA and FQGNSA. V lost 5 bases, J lost 5 bases, and 16 bases lay in between. The sequencing input was CD4+ T cells from PBMCs. The J gene is TRBJ1-5, the V gene TRBV7-2; D call uncertain. This TCR was sampled from a young woman in good health and CMV-seronegative. The CDR3 DNA is TGTGCCAGCAGCCTGTGGGGTTTGAAGCATCAGCCCCAGCATTTT. This encodes CASSLWGLKHQPQHF.